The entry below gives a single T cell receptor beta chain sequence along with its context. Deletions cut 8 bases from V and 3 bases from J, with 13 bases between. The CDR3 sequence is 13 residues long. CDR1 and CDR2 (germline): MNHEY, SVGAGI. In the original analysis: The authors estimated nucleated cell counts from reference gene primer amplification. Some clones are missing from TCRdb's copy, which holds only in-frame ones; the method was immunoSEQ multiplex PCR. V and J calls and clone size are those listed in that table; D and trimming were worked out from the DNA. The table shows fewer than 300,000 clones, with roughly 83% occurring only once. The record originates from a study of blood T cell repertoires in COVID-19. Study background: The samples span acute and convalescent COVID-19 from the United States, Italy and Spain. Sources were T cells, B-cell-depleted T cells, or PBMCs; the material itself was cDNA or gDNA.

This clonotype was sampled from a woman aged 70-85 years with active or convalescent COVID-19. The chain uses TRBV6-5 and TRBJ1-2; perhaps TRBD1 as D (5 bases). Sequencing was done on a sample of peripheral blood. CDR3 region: CASEKGTYYGYTF. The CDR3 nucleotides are TGTGCCAGCGAAAAGGGGACTTACTATGGCTACACCTTC.